Described below is a single T cell receptor (beta chain) sequence and its context. The antigen remains undetermined. These data come from a study of OX40 agonist ivuxolimab in advanced cancers. Study summary: Patients were treated with intravenous ivuxolimab, dosed at 0.01 to 10 mg/kg and infused every 2 weeks. The mean age was approximately 60 years, ranging from about 23 to 79, with more than 70% of participants male. Having had anti-PD-1, anti-PD-L1 or anti-CTLA-4 therapy before was allowed, and approximately 40% had some.

The study's findings and limits: Expanded peripheral T cells had an undetermined antigen specificity.

The CDR3 has 16 amino acids. Germline V gene sequence: CDR1 SGHNT, CDR2 YYREEE (reference sequence). The J segment lost 5 bases and the V segment lost 1 base, leaving 9 bases of the junction unmatched. The table came from immunoSEQ multiplex PCR; TCRdb's copy has only in-frame clones and leaves some out. The sample consists of around 95,000 clones, roughly 93% of them appearing once. The chain recombines TRBV5-4 with TRBJ2-3, with TRBD2 matching 8 bases. Sequences were derived from CD4+ or CD8+ T cells sorted from blood, sampled in a trial of the OX40 agonist ivuxolimab. This receptor was identified in an adult with an advanced solid tumor such as melanoma, head and neck, liver or kidney cancer. The CDR3 DNA follows: TGTGCCAGCAGCTTGAGAGTAGCGGGATCGGGAGATACGCAGTATTTT. This sequence encodes CASSLRVAGSGDTQYF.